This TCR beta chain appears in the sequencing data of a study of T cell responses to AZD1222 COVID-19 vaccine. As for this clone: Its specificity is not known.

CDR1 is LNHDA, CDR2 SQIVND, per germline (reference sequence). This CDR3 spans 16 amino acids. Trimming left V 6 bases short and J 0 bases short, with 18 bases between. The method was immunoSEQ multiplex PCR; TCRdb's version includes in-frame clones alone and lacks a portion of them. The data show 100,000 to 150,000 clones, around 90% seen once. Broader study findings: Unmutated variant regions are reportedly the target of nearly half of TCRs that are spike-specific.

The chain links TRBV19 to TRBJ2-7; D perhaps matches TRBD2 (5 bases). The clonotype was recovered from an adult in good health. The sample was peripheral blood, taken on day 0 of AZD1222 vaccination. This chain's CDR3 is CASSSEAARSSYEQYF. The CDR3 bases are TGTGCCAGTAGCTCGGAGGCAGCCAGGAGCTCCTACGAGCAGTACTTC.